This TCR beta chain was recorded in a study of T-cell reconstitution after alpha-beta-depleted transplantation in children. Study-wide findings and caveats: As was reported, about two months after transplant, alpha-beta T cells came from several hundred expanded graft clones. Once a year had passed after transplant, T-cell counts and diversity came mostly from newly produced T cells.

Germline lookup yields CDR1 MNHEY and CDR2 SVGEGT. The CDR3 runs to 15 residues. With V trimmed by 5 bases and J by 4 bases, 8 bases remained unmatched. Unique molecular identifiers were built into the TCRbeta library. In TCRdb, the PCR reads were re-called with MiXCR into one record per CDR3 protein. The sample holds around 200,000 distinct CDR3 sequences, 9.5% to 13% seen once. This clonotype was observed a few times. The antigen remains unidentified. Source: PBMCs, taken before TCRalphabeta/CD19-depleted stem cell transplant. The sequence came from a child younger than two with acute myeloid leukemia, due to receive a stem cell transplant. This chain links TRBV6-2 or TRBV6-3 with TRBJ1-1, with TRBD1 identical over 9 bases. The CDR3 DNA reads as TGTGCCAGCAGTAGGAATCGACAGGGGGGCACTGAAGCTTTCTTT. It yields the protein CASSRNRQGGTEAFF.